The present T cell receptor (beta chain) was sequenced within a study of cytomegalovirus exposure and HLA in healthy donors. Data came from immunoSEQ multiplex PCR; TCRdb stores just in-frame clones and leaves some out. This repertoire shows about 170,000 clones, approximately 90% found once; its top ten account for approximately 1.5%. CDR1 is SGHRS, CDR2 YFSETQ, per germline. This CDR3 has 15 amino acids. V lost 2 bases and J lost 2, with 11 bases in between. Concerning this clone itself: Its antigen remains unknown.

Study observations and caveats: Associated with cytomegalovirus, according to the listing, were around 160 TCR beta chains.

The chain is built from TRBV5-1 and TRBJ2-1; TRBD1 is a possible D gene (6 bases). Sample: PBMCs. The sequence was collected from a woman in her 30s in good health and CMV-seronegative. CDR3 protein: CASSLGQGPYNEQFF. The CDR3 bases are TGCGCCAGCAGCTTAGGCCAGGGGCCCTACAATGAGCAGTTCTTC. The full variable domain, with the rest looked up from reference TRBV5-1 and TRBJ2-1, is KAGVTQTPRYLIKTRGQQVTLSCSPISGHRSVSWYQQTPGQGLQFLFEYFSETQRNKGNFPGRFSGRQFSNSRSEMNVSTLELGDSALYLCASSLGQGPYNEQFFGPGTRLTVL.